The 26 T cell receptor beta chains in this list originate from one sample, sequenced in a study of regulatory T cells in long-lasting Graves disease. Researchers made TCR beta libraries by using iRepertoire HTBI primers and running Arm-PCR on CDR3 regions. TCRdb called the multiplex PCR reads again in MiXCR, with one record for every CDR3 protein. The sample consists of about 290,000 distinct CDR3 sequences, more than 20% of them appearing once. This sample's time point: persistent/refractory GD, antithyroid drugs over 5 years with positive TRAb. From PBMCs, RNA was extracted and then used to make the TCR library. The sequenced sample was peripheral blood mononuclear cells (PBMCs), obtained when the disease was refractory, from a patient treated with antithyroid drugs. Receptors were obtained from a female donor with Graves disease.

The chain combines TRBV27 with TRBJ2-7; maybe TRBD2 (5 bases). The germline CDR1 and CDR2 sequences are MNHEY and SMNVEV (reference sequence). V lost 6 bases to trimming and J lost 5 bases, with 14 bases between them. The CDR3 has 13 amino acids. The DNA of the CDR3 is TGTGCCAGCAGCGTAGCGCCCGGGGACGAGCAGTACTTC. This translates into CASSVAPGDEQYF.

This clonotype was observed a handful of times. One end of the junction fails to match germline, which may point to a read error. V is TRBV29-1 and J is TRBJ2-5; D not certain. The CDR3 has 10 amino acids. Germline loops: CDR1 SQVTM, CDR2 ANQGSEA. CDR3 protein: CSVQDETQYF. DNA of the CDR3: TGCAGCGTTCAAGATGAGACCCAGTACTTC. Combining the CDR3 with reference TRBV29-1 and TRBJ2-5 gives the whole variable domain SAVISQKPSRDICQRGTSLTIQCQVDSQVTMMFWYRQQPGQSLTLIATANQGSEATYESGFVIDKFPISRPNLTFSTLTVSNMSPEDSSIYLCSVQDETQYFGPGTRLLVL.

This clonotype was seen only a few times. This chain joins TRBV6-1 and TRBJ2-7, with 10 bases lining up with TRBD2. V was pared by 7 bases and J by 3 bases, with 6 bases of the junction left unmatched. CDR3 length equals 14 residues. Per the germline V gene, CDR1 is MNHNS and CDR2 is SASEGT. The DNA of the CDR3 is TGTGCCAGCAACATAGCGGGAGGCAGCTACGAGCAGTACTTC. Its protein is CASNIAGGSYEQYF.

The chain links TRBV29-1 to TRBJ2-2; perhaps TRBD2 as D (7 bases). The CDR3 is 14 residues long. Germline CDR1 reads SQVTM; CDR2 reads ANQGSEA. Trimming pared 6 bases from V and 2 bases from J, leaving 13 bases between. Here the CDR3 DNA reads TGCAGCGTGGGGGGGCGGGATAACACCGGGGAGCTGTTTTTT. As protein: CSVGGRDNTGELFF.

A note on this clonotype: This may stem from a read error, because a much larger clone lies one nucleotide away. The rearrangement uses TRBV18 and TRBJ1-2; D uncertain. This CDR3 has 12 amino acids. Per germline, CDR1 KGHSH and CDR2 LQKENI. For the CDR3, the DNA is TGTGCCGGCTCACAGAGGAACTATGGCTACACCTTC. It is translated as CAGSQRNYGYTF.

In regard to this clonotype: A clone one base away is much larger, so this may be a read error. The chain uses TRBV28 and TRBJ1-6; D unclear. Germline values: CDR1 MDHEN, CDR2 SYDVKM. This CDR3 is built from 15 residues. CDR3 in DNA: TGTGCCAGCAGCCGACCCCCAGGATATAATTCACCCCTCCGCTTT. Protein: CASSRPPGYNSPLRF.

With respect to this clonotype: A much larger clone lies a single base off, so this may be a read error. The J gene is TRBJ1-1, the V gene TRBV11-2, with D uncertain. V was clipped by 0 bases and J by 7 bases, with 9 bases between them. CDR3 length equals 13 residues. The germline V gene encodes CDR1 SGHAT and CDR2 FQNNGV. The CDR3 here is CASSLDPQSEAFF. The CDR3 region has the DNA TGTGCCAGCAGCTTAGATCCCCAGAGTGAAGCTTTCTTT.

Ten or more counts support this clonotype. The V gene is TRBV6-2 or TRBV6-3, the J gene TRBJ1-1; 9 nucleotides agree with TRBD1. From germline, CDR1 is MNHEY and CDR2 SVGEGT. V trimming: 5 bases; J trimming: 6 bases; junction bases outside the gene matches: 7. This CDR3 has 14 residues. Written as DNA, the CDR3 is TGTGCCAGCAGTGTTTACAGGGGGCGTCCTGAAGCTTTCTTT. Translated: CASSVYRGRPEAFF.

This clonotype was observed many times. J is TRBJ1-2 and V is TRBV6-5; possible D gene TRBD1, 5 bases. The CDR3 is 16 residues long. V lost 0 bases, J lost 3 bases, and 14 bases lay in between. From germline, CDR1 is MNHEY and CDR2 SVGAGI. In DNA form, the CDR3 reads TGTGCCAGCAGTTACTCGGACGACAGACCAGACTATGGCTACACCTTC. Translating gives CASSYSDDRPDYGYTF.

There are a few counts of this clonotype. V gene TRBV18 combines with J gene TRBJ1-2; TRBD1 matches 7 bases. The CDR3 is 13 residues long. Germline trimming cut 8 bases from V and 3 bases from J; bases unmatched to any gene: 6. Per germline, CDR1 KGHSH and CDR2 LQKENI. In DNA, the CDR3 is TGTGCCAGCCTGAGAACAGGGGACTATGGCTACACCTTC. This sequence encodes CASLRTGDYGYTF.

This sequence joins TRBV12-3 or TRBV12-4 and TRBJ2-7; 15 positions match TRBD2. The J segment lost 3 bases and the V segment lost 5 bases, leaving 8 bases of the junction unmatched. This CDR3 comprises 17 residues. Here the CDR3 DNA reads TGTGCCAGCAGTCCAGGGGGACTAGCGGGAGGCCACTACGAGCAGTACTTC. It encodes CASSPGGLAGGHYEQYF.

This clonotype was counted ten times or more. The chain links TRBV15 to TRBJ2-5; 7 nucleotides agree with TRBD2. The CDR3 is made up of 14 amino acids. Per the germline V gene, CDR1 is LNHNV and CDR2 is YYDKDF (reference sequence). The V gene end was trimmed by 5 bases and the J gene end by 2 bases; junction bases not matched to a gene: 5. CDR3 DNA: TGTGCCACCAGCTCGCGGGGAGGGCAAGAGACCCAGTACTTC. It is translated as CATSSRGGQETQYF.

This clonotype was detected ten times or more. The chain has TRBV11-1 and TRBJ2-7, with 9 bases identical to TRBD1. The ends lost 4 bases at V and 2 bases at J; junction bases unmatched: 3. This CDR3 is 14 amino acids long. CDR1 is SGHAT and CDR2 is FQDESV in the germline V gene (reference sequence). CDR3 bases: TGTGCCAGCAGCTCGTGGGACAGGGCCTACGAGCAGTACTTC. This encodes CASSSWDRAYEQYF. The entire variable domain, with the rest obtained from reference TRBV11-1 and TRBJ2-7, is as follows: EAEVAQSPRYKITEKSQAVAFWCDPISGHATLYWYRQILGQGPELLVQFQDESVVDDSQLPKDRFSAERLKGVDSTLKIQPAELGDSAMYLCASSSWDRAYEQYFGPGTRLTVT.

Many counts were recorded for this clonotype. The rearrangement joins TRBV28 to TRBJ2-7; 8 positions agree with TRBD1. Germline-derived CDR1 and CDR2 are MDHEN and SYDVKM. CDR3 size: 15 residues. V trimming: 6 bases; J trimming: 1 base; junction bases outside the gene matches: 8. CDR3 amino acids: CASRTPRTGSYEQYF. The DNA of the CDR3 is TGTGCCAGCAGAACGCCTCGGACAGGGTCCTACGAGCAGTACTTC.

This clonotype has ten or more counts. The CDR3 here is CASSHGRETQYF. The CDR3 nucleotides read TGTGCCAGCAGCCACGGACGGGAGACCCAGTACTTC. This rearrangement joins TRBV7-4 to TRBJ2-5; no reliable D call. The CDR3 totals 12 residues. The germline gives CDR1 SGHVT, CDR2 SQSDAQ. V lost 5 bases and J 5 bases, leaving 9 bases between the germline ends.

This clonotype was seen repeatedly, ten times or more. The chain carries TRBV6-2 or TRBV6-3 and TRBJ1-2; maybe TRBD1 (5 bases). This CDR3 spans 16 amino acids. Germline V lookup: CDR1 MNHEY, CDR2 SVGEGT. V gave up 0 bases and J gave up 2 bases, with 13 bases separating them. The CDR3 DNA reads as TGTGCCAGCAGTTACTCGTACGCAGAGGGGAACTATGGCTACACCTTC. Its translation is CASSYSYAEGNYGYTF.

This clonotype has only a few counts. V and J are TRBV6-2 or TRBV6-3 and TRBJ2-2, with 15 bases lining up with TRBD2. The CDR3 length is 18 residues. Germline V lookup: CDR1 MNHEY, CDR2 SVGEGT. V lost 0 bases, J lost 1 base, and 0 bases stayed unmatched. The CDR3 coding sequence is TGTGCCAGCAGTTACTCGGGACTAGCGGGAGGGAACACCGGGGAGCTGTTTTTT. Residues: CASSYSGLAGGNTGELFF.

V gene TRBV7-2 combines with J gene TRBJ2-2; 11 bases align to TRBD2. V was pared by 5 bases and J by 6 bases, with 8 bases of the junction left unmatched. This CDR3 is 16 amino acids long. Germline V gene sequence: CDR1 SGHTA, CDR2 FQGNSA. CDR3 sequence: CASSKGLAGGAGELFF. The DNA of the CDR3 is TGTGCCAGCAGCAAAGGGCTAGCGGGAGGAGCCGGGGAGCTGTTTTTT.

This clonotype was detected many times. A much bigger clone sits one base away, suggesting this may be a read error. CDR3 coding DNA: TGTGCCAGCAGCGGAACAGGGGACTACGAGCAGTACTTC. It encodes CASSGTGDYEQYF. This chain connects TRBV6-1 to TRBJ2-7, with 7 bases fitting TRBD1. V was clipped by 6 bases and J by 3 bases; unmatched bases: 5. Germline loops: CDR1 MNHNS, CDR2 SASEGT. The CDR3 extends over 13 amino acids.

In DNA form, the CDR3 reads TGTGCCAGCAGCCCCGGACCTGAAGATAATTCACCCCTCCACTTT. Translated, it gives CASSPGPEDNSPLHF. The rearrangement links TRBV7-9 to TRBJ1-6; no firm D call. The CDR3 totals 15 residues. CDR1 and CDR2 from the germline V gene are SEHNR and FQNEAQ (reference sequence). Trimming shortened V by 5 bases and J by 5 bases, and 13 bases separated the two germline ends. Supplemented by reference TRBV7-9 and TRBJ1-6, the full variable domain reads DTGVSQNPRHKITKRGQNVTFRCDPISEHNRLYWYRQTLGQGPEFLTYFQNEAQLEKSRLLSDRFSAERPKGSFSTLEIQRTEQGDSAMYLCASSPGPEDNSPLHFGNGTRLTVT.

V usage is TRBV20-1 and J usage is TRBJ2-4, with a tentative D call TRBD2 (5 bases). Germline V gene data show CDR1 as DFQATT and CDR2 as SNEGSKA (reference sequence). Trimming removed 3 bases at V and 0 bases at J, with 15 bases between. The CDR3 contains 16 residues. The CDR3 DNA follows: TGCAGTGCTAGGGGTCTAGCTCCCATAGCCAAAAACATTCAGTACTTC. Translation gives CSARGLAPIAKNIQYF.

This clonotype turned up a few times. The chain couples TRBV20-1 to TRBJ2-7, with TRBD1 matching over 9 bases. V lost 1 base to trimming and J lost 5 bases; unmatched junction nucleotides: 6. The CDR3 is 14 amino acids. CDR1 is DFQATT and CDR2 is SNEGSKA in the germline V gene (reference sequence). The CDR3 region has the DNA TGCAGTGCTAGAGGTTGGGACAGGGTCGACGAGCAGTACTTC. This sequence encodes CSARGWDRVDEQYF.

This clonotype occurred many times. This chain joins TRBV7-2 and TRBJ2-7; 11 nucleotides align to TRBD2. Trimming took 4 bases from V and 1 from J; bases not matched to a gene: 9. The CDR3 totals 17 residues. Germline V gene data show CDR1 as SGHTA and CDR2 as FQGNSA. In DNA, the CDR3 is TGTGCCAGCAGCTCTGTAGCGGGAGGGCCAGCTTCCTACGAGCAGTACTTC. Translation: CASSSVAGGPASYEQYF. Together with reference TRBV7-2 and TRBJ2-7, the CDR3 gives the full variable domain: GAGVSQSPSNKVTEKGKDVELRCDPISGHTALYWYRQSLGQGLEFLIYFQGNSAPDKSGLPSDRFSAERTGGSVSTLTIQRTQQEDSAVYLCASSSVAGGPASYEQYFGPGTRLTVT.

This clonotype showed up many times. The V gene is TRBV3-1, the J gene TRBJ2-7; 7 bases agree with TRBD2. The CDR3 runs 12 residues. V lost 4 bases and J lost 7; bases outside the gene matches: 4. The germline CDR1 and CDR2 sequences are LGHDT and YNNKEL (reference sequence). The CDR3 is CASSLFGGEQYF. CDR3 in DNA: TGTGCCAGCAGCCTCTTCGGGGGGGAGCAGTACTTC.

Points on this clonotype: It may be a read error: a sequence one base away is much more abundant. The chain couples TRBV3-1 to TRBJ1-6; D possibly corresponds to TRBD1 (6 bases). Germline CDR1 reads LGHDT; CDR2 reads YNNKEL (reference sequence). The CDR3 runs 15 residues. The CDR3 DNA reads as TGTGCCGGCAGCCAAGGTGGACAGAGAAATTCACCCCTCCACTTT. It is translated as CAGSQGGQRNSPLHF. Full variable domain (missing parts from reference TRBV3-1 and TRBJ1-6): DTAVSQTPKYLVTQMGNDKSIKCEQNLGHDTMYWYKQDSKKFLKIMFSYNNKELIINETVPNRFSPKSPDKAHLNLHINSLELGDSAVYFCAGSQGGQRNSPLHFGNGTRLTVT.

This clonotype has more than one count but fewer than ten. This chain connects TRBV7-9 to TRBJ1-1; D is undetermined. Trimming pared 5 bases from V and 10 bases from J, leaving 17 bases between. This CDR3 region has 13 residues. CDR1 and CDR2 from the germline V gene are SEHNR and FQNEAQ (reference sequence). The CDR3 sequence is CASSPQGGYRAFF. The CDR3 DNA reads as TGTGCCAGCAGCCCCCAAGGAGGATATAGAGCTTTCTTT.